This TCR beta chain was captured in a study of blood T cell repertoires in COVID-19. For the study at large: Whether acute or convalescent, the COVID-19 samples came from the United States, Italy and Spain. T cells, B-cell-depleted T cells, or PBMCs provided the cDNA or gDNA that served as material.

Original processing methods: Estimation of nucleated cell counts was performed using reference gene primer amplification. Clones were read by immunoSEQ multiplex PCR, and TCRdb kept only the in-frame ones, dropping some. V and J calls and clone size come straight from that table; D and trimming were deduced from the DNA. The sample includes about 60,000 clones, roughly nine tenths of them seen just once. CDR1 and CDR2 from the germline V gene are MRHNA and SNTAGT. The CDR3 extends over 15 amino acids. V was pared by 6 bases and J by 0 bases, with 11 bases between. Sequencing used peripheral blood. The sequence was obtained from a human donor with acute or convalescent COVID-19. The donor label of this sample is uncertain. The chain recombines TRBV6-4 with TRBJ1-4; no reliable D call. CDR3 in amino acids: CASSAGLATNEKLFF. The CDR3 DNA reads TGTGCCAGCAGCGCCGGTCTTGCAACTAATGAAAAACTGTTTTTT.